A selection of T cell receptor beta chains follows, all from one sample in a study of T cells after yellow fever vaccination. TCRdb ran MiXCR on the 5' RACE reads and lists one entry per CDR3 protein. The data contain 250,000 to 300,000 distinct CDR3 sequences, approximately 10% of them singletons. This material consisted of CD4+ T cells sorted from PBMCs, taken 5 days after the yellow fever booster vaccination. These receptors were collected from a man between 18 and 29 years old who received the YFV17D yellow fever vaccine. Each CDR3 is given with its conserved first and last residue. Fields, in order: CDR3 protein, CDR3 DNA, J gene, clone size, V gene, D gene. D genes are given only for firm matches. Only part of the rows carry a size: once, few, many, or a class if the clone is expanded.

CDR3 protein: CASSEYKGTENEKLFF
CDR3 DNA: TGTGCCAGCAGTGAATATAAGGGGACAGAGAATGAAAAACTGTTTTTT
J gene: TRBJ1-4
clone size: few
V gene: TRBV25-1
D gene: TRBD1

CDR3 protein: CSVRLPGNTIYF
CDR3 DNA: TGCAGCGTTCGGCTTCCTGGAAACACCATATATTTT
J gene: TRBJ1-3
clone size: few
V gene: TRBV29-1
D gene: .

CDR3 protein: CASSLVVGSGNTIYF
CDR3 DNA: TGTGCCAGCAGCTTAGTGGTTGGCTCTGGAAACACCATATATTTT
J gene: TRBJ1-3
clone size: few
V gene: TRBV11-2
D gene: .

CDR3 protein: CASSLDRTQTTQYF
CDR3 DNA: TGTGCCAGCTCACTTGACAGGACCCAAACGACCCAGTACTTC
J gene: TRBJ2-5
clone size: .
V gene: TRBV18
D gene: .

CDR3 protein: CASSQSLGRVEQYF
CDR3 DNA: TGCGCCAGCAGTCAATCGTTGGGCCGGGTTGAGCAGTACTTC
J gene: TRBJ2-7
clone size: few
V gene: TRBV23-1
D gene: .

CDR3 protein: CASLPPGLAGYNEQFF
CDR3 DNA: TGCGCCAGCCTTCCTCCGGGACTAGCGGGGTACAATGAGCAGTTCTTC
J gene: TRBJ2-1
clone size: few
V gene: TRBV5-1
D gene: TRBD2

CDR3 protein: CASSSLHQPQHF
CDR3 DNA: TGTGCCAGCAGCTCCCTACATCAGCCCCAGCATTTT
J gene: TRBJ1-5
clone size: many
V gene: TRBV7-8
D gene: .

CDR3 protein: CATSRDQGPQETQYF
CDR3 DNA: TGTGCCACCAGCAGAGATCAGGGGCCCCAAGAGACCCAGTACTTC
J gene: TRBJ2-5
clone size: .
V gene: TRBV15
D gene: .

CDR3 protein: CASSARQEYGYTF
CDR3 DNA: TGTGCCAGCAGCGCGAGACAGGAATATGGCTACACCTTC
J gene: TRBJ1-2
clone size: once
V gene: TRBV9
D gene: .

CDR3 protein: CASSPNSGGEQFF
CDR3 DNA: TGCGCCAGCAGCCCCAACTCGGGTGGGGAGCAGTTCTTC
J gene: TRBJ2-1
clone size: .
V gene: TRBV5-1
D gene: .

CDR3 protein: CASSHRPVQGREAFF
CDR3 DNA: TGTGCCAGCAGCCACAGGCCCGTACAGGGGAGGGAAGCTTTCTTT
J gene: TRBJ1-1
clone size: many
V gene: TRBV3-1
D gene: TRBD1

CDR3 protein: CASSLRGAHIQYF
CDR3 DNA: TGTGCCAGCAGTTTAAGGGGGGCACACATTCAGTACTTC
J gene: TRBJ2-4
clone size: .
V gene: TRBV12-3/TRBV12-4
D gene: .

CDR3 protein: CASSQLGKSNQPQHF
CDR3 DNA: TGCGCCAGCAGCCAACTGGGGAAGAGCAATCAGCCCCAGCATTTT
J gene: TRBJ1-5
clone size: .
V gene: TRBV4-1
D gene: .

CDR3 protein: CSPSGLSGSPLHF
CDR3 DNA: TGCAGCCCGTCGGGACTCTCTGGCTCACCCCTCCACTTT
J gene: TRBJ1-6
clone size: few
V gene: TRBV20-1
D gene: .

CDR3 protein: CASSQDSFSGTDTQYF
CDR3 DNA: TGCGCCAGCAGCCAAGATTCTTTTTCGGGCACAGATACGCAGTATTTT
J gene: TRBJ2-3
clone size: few
V gene: TRBV4-3
D gene: .

CDR3 protein: CAWSPSPTEAFF
CDR3 DNA: TGTGCCTGGAGTCCATCACCGACTGAAGCTTTCTTT
J gene: TRBJ1-1
clone size: .
V gene: TRBV30
D gene: .

CDR3 protein: CASSHISGGTGELFF
CDR3 DNA: TGTGCCAGCAGCCACATTAGCGGGGGCACCGGGGAGCTGTTTTTT
J gene: TRBJ2-2
clone size: few
V gene: TRBV11-2
D gene: TRBD2

CDR3 protein: CASSSGPGQPQHF
CDR3 DNA: TGTGCCAGCAGCTCGGGACCCGGTCAGCCCCAGCATTTT
J gene: TRBJ1-5
clone size: few
V gene: TRBV7-7
D gene: .

CDR3 protein: CASSQDELAGVTYTDTQYF
CDR3 DNA: TGCGCCAGCAGCCAAGACGAACTAGCGGGGGTTACATACACAGATACGCAGTATTTT
J gene: TRBJ2-3
clone size: .
V gene: TRBV4-1
D gene: TRBD2

CDR3 protein: CASSHRGSGTGNTGELFF
CDR3 DNA: TGTGCCAGCAGCCACCGGGGGTCCGGGACAGGGAACACCGGGGAGCTGTTTTTT
J gene: TRBJ2-2
clone size: .
V gene: TRBV7-2
D gene: TRBD1

CDR3 protein: CASSLGSPKGEQFF
CDR3 DNA: TGTGCCAGCAGTTTGGGTAGCCCTAAGGGGGAGCAGTTCTTC
J gene: TRBJ2-1
clone size: .
V gene: TRBV12-3/TRBV12-4
D gene: .

CDR3 protein: CASSPGGAGTDTQYF
CDR3 DNA: TGTGCCAGCAGTCCAGGGGGGGCCGGCACAGATACGCAGTATTTT
J gene: TRBJ2-3
clone size: many
V gene: TRBV7-2
D gene: .

CDR3 protein: CASSGEFSSYEQYF
CDR3 DNA: TGTGCCAGCAGTGGTGAATTCTCCTCCTACGAGCAGTACTTC
J gene: TRBJ2-7
clone size: few
V gene: TRBV25-1
D gene: .

CDR3 protein: CASTVDGARTNTEAFF
CDR3 DNA: TGCGCCAGCACCGTAGACGGAGCAAGGACGAACACTGAAGCTTTCTTT
J gene: TRBJ1-1
clone size: many
V gene: TRBV5-1
D gene: .

CDR3 protein: CASSRGGGAYYNEQFF
CDR3 DNA: TGTGCCAGCAGCCGAGGAGGGGGGGCTTACTACAATGAGCAGTTCTTC
J gene: TRBJ2-1
clone size: many
V gene: TRBV9
D gene: .

CDR3 protein: CASSPGTLAGANVLTF
CDR3 DNA: TGCGCCAGCAGCCCCGGGACACTAGCTGGGGCCAACGTCCTGACTTTC
J gene: TRBJ2-6
clone size: many
V gene: TRBV4-3
D gene: .

CDR3 protein: CASSQTGTDYSDTQYF
CDR3 DNA: TGTGCCAGCAGCCAAACCGGGACGGACTATTCAGATACGCAGTATTTT
J gene: TRBJ2-3
clone size: many
V gene: TRBV4-2
D gene: .

CDR3 protein: CASSEYSRQGLAKNIQYF
CDR3 DNA: TGTGCCAGCAGTGAGTACAGCCGACAGGGCCTAGCCAAAAACATTCAGTACTTC
J gene: TRBJ2-4
clone size: .
V gene: TRBV25-1
D gene: TRBD1

CDR3 protein: CASSFDTRNSPLHF
CDR3 DNA: TGTGCCAGCAGCTTCGACACACGTAATTCACCCCTCCACTTT
J gene: TRBJ1-6
clone size: .
V gene: TRBV7-2
D gene: .

CDR3 protein: CASSLSQGRTGELFF
CDR3 DNA: TGCGCCAGCAGCTTGAGCCAGGGCCGCACCGGGGAGCTGTTTTTT
J gene: TRBJ2-2
clone size: few
V gene: TRBV5-1
D gene: .

CDR3 protein: CASSQAWQGGETQYF
CDR3 DNA: TGTGCCAGCAGCCAAGCGTGGCAGGGGGGAGAGACCCAGTACTTC
J gene: TRBJ2-5
clone size: .
V gene: TRBV3-1
D gene: .

CDR3 protein: CSAEREGTDTQYF
CDR3 DNA: TGCAGTGCTGAGAGGGAGGGCACAGATACGCAGTATTTT
J gene: TRBJ2-3
clone size: .
V gene: TRBV20-1
D gene: .

CDR3 protein: CASSDRQDFGELFF
CDR3 DNA: TGTGCCAGCTCGGACAGACAGGATTTCGGGGAGCTGTTTTTT
J gene: TRBJ2-2
clone size: many
V gene: TRBV18
D gene: .

CDR3 protein: CASRQEHSPLHF
CDR3 DNA: TGTGCCAGCAGACAGGAGCATTCACCCCTCCACTTT
J gene: TRBJ1-6
clone size: few
V gene: TRBV28
D gene: .

CDR3 protein: CASSPLTENYGYTF
CDR3 DNA: TGTGCCAGCTCACCACTCACGGAGAACTATGGCTACACCTTC
J gene: TRBJ1-2
clone size: .
V gene: TRBV18
D gene: .